These T cell receptor beta chains were read from a single sample in a study of cytomegalovirus exposure and HLA in healthy donors. TCRdb keeps only in-frame clones here, not all; method: immunoSEQ multiplex PCR. In the table there are a few hundred thousand clones, under 85% of which are singletons. The specimen was PBMCs. All receptors derive from a woman between 50 and 59 years old in good health and CMV-seropositive. Each CDR3 is given with its conserved first and last residue. D genes are given only for firm matches. Clone size is shown for a subset of rows, as once, few, many or a class of expanded clone.

v_call: TRBV6-5
d_call: -
j_call: TRBJ1-1
clone_size: -
cdr3_nt: TGTGCCAGCAGTTTCTTTAGACAGCCGAACACTGAAGCTTTCTTT
cdr3_aa: CASSFFRQPNTEAFF

v_call: TRBV30
d_call: -
j_call: TRBJ1-2
clone_size: few
cdr3_nt: TGTGCCTGGACAGCTAACTATGGCTACACCTTC
cdr3_aa: CAWTANYGYTF

v_call: TRBV6-5
d_call: -
j_call: TRBJ1-4
clone_size: -
cdr3_nt: TGTGCCAGCAGTCAGGTGGGGGGTGAAAAACTGTTTTTT
cdr3_aa: CASSQVGGEKLFF

v_call: TRBV7-8
d_call: -
j_call: TRBJ1-2
clone_size: once
cdr3_nt: TGTGCCAGCAGCTCCAGAGGGCGGGGTGACTATGGCTACACCTTC
cdr3_aa: CASSSRGRGDYGYTF

v_call: TRBV6-1
d_call: -
j_call: TRBJ1-1
clone_size: -
cdr3_nt: TGTGCCAGCAGTGCCAACAGGGACACTGAAGCTTTCTTT
cdr3_aa: CASSANRDTEAFF

v_call: TRBV18
d_call: -
j_call: TRBJ2-2
clone_size: -
cdr3_nt: TGTGCCAGCTCACCGCGAGCCACCGGGGAGCTGTTTTTT
cdr3_aa: CASSPRATGELFF

v_call: TRBV5-4
d_call: -
j_call: TRBJ2-4
clone_size: -
cdr3_nt: TGTGCCAGCAGCTTGGGCTACGGAAACATTCAGTACTTC
cdr3_aa: CASSLGYGNIQYF

v_call: TRBV2
d_call: -
j_call: TRBJ1-1
clone_size: -
cdr3_nt: TGTGCCAGCAGTGAAATGAGACAGTCCTACACTGAAGCTTTCTTT
cdr3_aa: CASSEMRQSYTEAFF

v_call: TRBV19
d_call: -
j_call: TRBJ1-3
clone_size: -
cdr3_nt: TGTGCCAGTAGTATAGTTCGGAGCTCTGGAAACACCATATATTTT
cdr3_aa: CASSIVRSSGNTIYF

v_call: TRBV14
d_call: -
j_call: TRBJ1-1
clone_size: few
cdr3_nt: TGTGCCAGCAGTTGGGCCCTTTCCACTGAAGCTTTCTTT
cdr3_aa: CASSWALSTEAFF

v_call: TRBV5-4
d_call: TRBD1
j_call: TRBJ2-5
clone_size: -
cdr3_nt: TGTGCCAGCAGCATACAGGGGGCTCAAGAGACCCAGTACTTC
cdr3_aa: CASSIQGAQETQYF

v_call: TRBV7-9
d_call: -
j_call: TRBJ2-7
clone_size: -
cdr3_nt: TGTGCCAGCAGCTTCGGGGGGGGGTGGACAGGGGACTACGAGCAGTACTTC
cdr3_aa: CASSFGGGWTGDYEQYF

v_call: TRBV28
d_call: -
j_call: TRBJ2-1
clone_size: -
cdr3_nt: TGTGCCAGCACCCAGGGGGGAGTCTCCTACAATGAGCAGTTCTTC
cdr3_aa: CASTQGGVSYNEQFF

v_call: TRBV12-5
d_call: TRBD1
j_call: TRBJ2-1
clone_size: -
cdr3_nt: TGTGCTAGTGGTCCATCCCAGGGGGCTAACGATGAGCAGTTCTTC
cdr3_aa: CASGPSQGANDEQFF

v_call: TRBV5-1
d_call: -
j_call: TRBJ2-7
clone_size: -
cdr3_nt: TGCGCCAGCAGCTTTGGGGACACTATCACCCTATTCGAGCAGTACTTC
cdr3_aa: CASSFGDTITLFEQYF

v_call: TRBV5-4
d_call: TRBD1
j_call: TRBJ2-7
clone_size: -
cdr3_nt: TGTGCCAGCAGTCTTGCGTCAGGGGGCTACGAGCAGTACTTC
cdr3_aa: CASSLASGGYEQYF

v_call: TRBV11-2
d_call: -
j_call: TRBJ1-1
clone_size: -
cdr3_nt: TGTGCCAGCAGCTTAGTGAACAGGGTCACTGAAGCTTTCTTT
cdr3_aa: CASSLVNRVTEAFF

v_call: TRBV5-8
d_call: -
j_call: TRBJ1-1
clone_size: -
cdr3_nt: TGTGCCAGCAGCTTGGTGGGCCCTGAAGCTTTCTTT
cdr3_aa: CASSLVGPEAFF

v_call: TRBV15
d_call: TRBD1
j_call: TRBJ1-2
clone_size: -
cdr3_nt: TGTGCCACCAGCAGGGAAACAGGGGGAGCTAACTATGGCTACACCTTC
cdr3_aa: CATSRETGGANYGYTF

v_call: TRBV7-8
d_call: -
j_call: TRBJ2-1
clone_size: once
cdr3_nt: TGTGCCAGCAGCTTAGTAGTTCTCGGGGTTGAGCAGTTCTTC
cdr3_aa: CASSLVVLGVEQFF

v_call: TRBV18
d_call: TRBD1
j_call: TRBJ1-5
clone_size: once
cdr3_nt: TGTGCCAGCTCATACGGACAGGGCGGTCAGCCCCAGCATTTT
cdr3_aa: CASSYGQGGQPQHF

v_call: TRBV18
d_call: TRBD1
j_call: TRBJ2-4
clone_size: -
cdr3_nt: TGTGCCAGCTCACCCCAGGGGGCTAACCTAGCCAAAAACATTCAGTACTTC
cdr3_aa: CASSPQGANLAKNIQYF